The clone carrying this T cell receptor (beta chain) has at least ten counts. The entry originates in a study of early T cells in non-severe SARS-CoV-2 infection. Via MiXCR, TCRdb re-called the 5' RACE reads, giving one row per CDR3 protein. The sample shows roughly 80,000 distinct CDR3 sequences, more than 7.5% of them seen only once. This receptor was identified in an adult who was a healthcare worker with PCR-confirmed SARS-CoV-2 infection or an uninfected control (not recorded which). The specimen was whole blood.

CDR3 in amino acids: CASREWLGQGGGPLHF. The DNA for the CDR3 is TGTGCCAGCAGGGAATGGCTCGGACAGGGGGGCGGGCCCCTCCACTTT. The genes are TRBV6-5 and TRBJ1-6; the match to TRBD1 covers 10 bases. The CDR3 is 16 residues long. With V trimmed by 6 bases and J by 13 bases, 15 bases remained unmatched. From germline, CDR1 is MNHEY and CDR2 SVGAGI.